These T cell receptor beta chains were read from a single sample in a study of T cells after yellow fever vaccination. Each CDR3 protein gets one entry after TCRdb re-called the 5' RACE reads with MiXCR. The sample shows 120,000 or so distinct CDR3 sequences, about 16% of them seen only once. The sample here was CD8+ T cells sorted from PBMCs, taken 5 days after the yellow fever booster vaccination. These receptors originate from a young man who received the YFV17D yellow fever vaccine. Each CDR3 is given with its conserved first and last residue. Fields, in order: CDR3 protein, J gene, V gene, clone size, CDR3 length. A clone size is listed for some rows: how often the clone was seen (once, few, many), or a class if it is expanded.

CASSQEGQHNEQFF | TRBJ2-1 | TRBV4-1 | many | 14
CASSYQRETQYF | TRBJ2-5 | TRBV7-9 | - | 12
CASSDGTRESGPQHF | TRBJ1-5 | TRBV25-1 | - | 15
CASSLTESYNEQFF | TRBJ2-1 | TRBV7-9 | few | 14
CASSLWTGQGIQYF | TRBJ2-4 | TRBV7-3 | many | 14
CASSLADRGGYTF | TRBJ1-2 | TRBV11-2 | - | 13
CASSPDPLETQYF | TRBJ2-5 | TRBV7-2 | few | 13
CASSFGYEQFF | TRBJ2-1 | TRBV7-6 | many | 11
CASSAGRWGNQPQHF | TRBJ1-5 | TRBV25-1 | few | 15
CASSLGRYSADTQYF | TRBJ2-3 | TRBV7-9 | few | 15
CASNRDNNQPQHF | TRBJ1-5 | TRBV9 | - | 13
CASSSPGVRTGELFF | TRBJ2-2 | TRBV28 | few | 15
CASSYLSVQGGIGNTIYF | TRBJ1-3 | TRBV7-9 | few | 18
CASSTGQGASNEKLFF | TRBJ1-4 | TRBV4-1 | - | 16
CASSVASGRTQYF | TRBJ2-3 | TRBV9 | - | 13
CASSRPSGLYTDTQYF | TRBJ2-3 | TRBV12-3/TRBV12-4 | - | 16
CASSQIRGYEQYF | TRBJ2-7 | TRBV4-1 | - | 13
CASSWRRETQYF | TRBJ2-5 | TRBV5-4 | - | 12
CSARAPGKPYNEQFF | TRBJ2-1 | TRBV20-1 | - | 15
CASSQDPGTAYNEQFF | TRBJ2-1 | TRBV3-1 | - | 16
CASSELRSQETQYF | TRBJ2-5 | TRBV2 | few | 14
CASSGTRTAGANVLTF | TRBJ2-6 | TRBV6-2/TRBV6-3 | many | 16
CASRGLAGLGGYTF | TRBJ1-2 | TRBV6-4 | - | 14
CASSLRGGTTDTQYF | TRBJ2-3 | TRBV12-3/TRBV12-4 | - | 15
CASSHGLAGGLVTGELFF | TRBJ2-2 | TRBV5-1 | - | 18
CASSLGPGQTNYGYTF | TRBJ1-2 | TRBV5-1 | - | 16
CASSLARGLRFGQFF | TRBJ2-1 | TRBV28 | - | 15
CASSWTDTEAFF | TRBJ1-1 | TRBV5-1 | many | 12